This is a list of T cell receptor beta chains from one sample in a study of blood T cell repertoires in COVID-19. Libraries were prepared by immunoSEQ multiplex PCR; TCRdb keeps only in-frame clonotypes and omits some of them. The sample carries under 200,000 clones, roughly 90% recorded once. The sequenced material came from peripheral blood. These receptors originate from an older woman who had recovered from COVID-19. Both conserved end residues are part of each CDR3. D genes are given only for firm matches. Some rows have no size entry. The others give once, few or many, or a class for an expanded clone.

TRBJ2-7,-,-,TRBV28,CASTVPAKGTYEQYF,TGTGCCAGCACCGTACCCGCGAAGGGGACCTACGAGCAGTACTTC
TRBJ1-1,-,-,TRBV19,CASSISRQVNTEAFF,TGTGCCAGTAGTATCTCCCGACAGGTGAACACTGAAGCTTTCTTT
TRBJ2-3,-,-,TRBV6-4,CANPRDLDTQYF,TGTGCCAACCCCCGGGACTTAGATACGCAGTATTTT
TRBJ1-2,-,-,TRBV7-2,CASSLVAMGGKDYTF,TGTGCCAGCAGCTTGGTTGCAATGGGGGGAAAGGACTACACCTTC
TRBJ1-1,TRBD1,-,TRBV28,CASPPTGLNTEAFF,TGTGCCAGCCCTCCGACAGGGTTGAACACTGAAGCTTTCTTT
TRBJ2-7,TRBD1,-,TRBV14,CASSQLPGQGYHEQYF,TGTGCCAGCAGCCAATTACCGGGACAGGGGTACCACGAGCAGTACTTC
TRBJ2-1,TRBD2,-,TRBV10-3,CAISVRIAGSSYNEQFF,TGTGCCATCAGTGTCCGGATAGCGGGGTCTTCCTACAATGAGCAGTTCTTC
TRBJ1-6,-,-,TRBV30,CAWRTALNSPLHF,TGTGCCTGGAGGACAGCTCTAAATTCACCCCTCCACTTT
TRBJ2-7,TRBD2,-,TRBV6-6,CAASGGGFYEQYF,TGTGCCGCCTCCGGGGGGGGGTTCTACGAGCAGTACTTC
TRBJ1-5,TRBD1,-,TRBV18,CASSMGPSGGQPQHF,TGTGCCAGCTCAATGGGGCCCTCAGGGGGGCAGCCCCAGCATTTT
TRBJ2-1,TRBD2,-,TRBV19,CASRGVAQFF,TGTGCCAGTCGGGGGGTTGCGCAGTTCTTC
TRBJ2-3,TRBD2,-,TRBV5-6,CATAGGPGDTQYF,TGTGCCACAGCGGGGGGGCCGGGGGATACGCAGTATTTT
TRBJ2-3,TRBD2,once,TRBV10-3,CAISPGGVGTDTQYF,TGTGCCATCAGCCCCGGGGGGGTTGGTACAGATACGCAGTATTTT
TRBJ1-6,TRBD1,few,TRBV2,CASRSMTTGVSSPLHF,TGTGCCAGCAGGTCCATGACCACAGGGGTGAGTTCACCCCTCCACTTT
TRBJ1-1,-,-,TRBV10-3,CAISSSVRLSTEAFF,TGTGCCATCAGTTCCTCTGTGAGGTTAAGTACTGAAGCTTTCTTT
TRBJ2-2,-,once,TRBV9,CASSGTQPHTGELFF,TGTGCCAGCAGCGGGACTCAACCACACACCGGGGAGCTGTTTTTT
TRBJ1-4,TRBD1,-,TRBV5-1,CASSLQGYGAEKLFF,TGCGCCAGCAGCTTACAGGGGTACGGTGCTGAAAAACTGTTTTTT
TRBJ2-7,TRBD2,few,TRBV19,CASSIDALAGYEQYF,TGTGCCAGTAGTATAGATGCACTAGCGGGGTACGAGCAGTACTTC
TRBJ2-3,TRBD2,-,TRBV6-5,CASTSGGSDTQYF,TGTGCCAGTACGAGCGGGGGAAGCGATACGCAGTATTTT
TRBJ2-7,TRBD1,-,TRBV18,CASSQGQGGPYEQYF,TGTGCCAGCTCACAGGGACAGGGGGGCCCCTACGAGCAGTACTTC
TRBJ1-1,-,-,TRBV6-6,CASKTNTEAFF,TGTGCCAGCAAAACTAACACTGAAGCTTTCTTT
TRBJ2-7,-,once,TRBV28,CASSLLGAEQYF,TGTGCCAGCAGTTTACTAGGTGCGGAGCAGTACTTC